This TCR beta chain comes out of a study of T cell repertoires in cytomegalovirus infection. About the study: It can be stated that public TCR beta signatures indicated CMV infection as well as a matching HLA type. Study-level points and caveats: CMV-specific HLA-C-restricted TCR beta clonotypes dominated the ex vivo response. Pooled public TCR beta family frequency picked out CMV carriers with the relevant HLA.

This clonotype was observed a handful of times. Its antigen is unidentified. The CDR3 covers 14 residues. V was cut by 4 bases and J by 4 bases, with 13 bases left in between. Germline-derived CDR1 and CDR2 are MNHEY and SMNVEV (reference sequence). A single record per CDR3 protein comes from TCRdb applying MiXCR to the reads. The table lists just over 300,000 distinct CDR3 sequences, roughly a sixth of them singletons, with around 12% in the top ten. The rearrangement uses TRBV27 and TRBJ2-5, with D unclear. What was sequenced was PBMCs. The sequence was obtained from a human donor in good health (CMV status not recorded). Some clones in this sample may be carry-over from other donors' samples. Here the CDR3 DNA reads TGTGCCAGCAGTTCATACAGCCCACCAGAGACCCAGTACTTC. This encodes CASSSYSPPETQYF.